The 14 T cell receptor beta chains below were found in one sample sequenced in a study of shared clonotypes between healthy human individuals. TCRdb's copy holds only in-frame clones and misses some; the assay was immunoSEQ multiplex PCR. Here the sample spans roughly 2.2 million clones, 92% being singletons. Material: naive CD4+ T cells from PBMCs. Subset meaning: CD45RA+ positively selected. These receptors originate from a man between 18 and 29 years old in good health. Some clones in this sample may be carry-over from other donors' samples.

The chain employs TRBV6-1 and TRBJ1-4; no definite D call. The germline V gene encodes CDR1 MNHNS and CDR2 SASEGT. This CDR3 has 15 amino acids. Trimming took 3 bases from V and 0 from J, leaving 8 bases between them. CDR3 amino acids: CASSDYGTTNEKLFF. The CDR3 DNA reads TGTGCCAGCAGTGACTACGGAACAACTAATGAAAAACTGTTTTTT.

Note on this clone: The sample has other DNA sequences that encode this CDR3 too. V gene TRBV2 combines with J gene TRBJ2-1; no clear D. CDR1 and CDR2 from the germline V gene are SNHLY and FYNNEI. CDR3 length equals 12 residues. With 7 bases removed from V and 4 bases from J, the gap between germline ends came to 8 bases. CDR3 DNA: TGTGCCAGCAAAAAAGAATACAATGAGCAGTTCTTC. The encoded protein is CASKKEYNEQFF. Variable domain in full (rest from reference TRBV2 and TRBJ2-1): EPEVTQTPSHQVTQMGQEVILRCVPISNHLYFYWYRQILGQKVEFLVSFYNNEISEKSEIFDDQFSVERPDGSNFTLKIRSTKLEDSAMYFCASKKEYNEQFFGPGTRLTVL.

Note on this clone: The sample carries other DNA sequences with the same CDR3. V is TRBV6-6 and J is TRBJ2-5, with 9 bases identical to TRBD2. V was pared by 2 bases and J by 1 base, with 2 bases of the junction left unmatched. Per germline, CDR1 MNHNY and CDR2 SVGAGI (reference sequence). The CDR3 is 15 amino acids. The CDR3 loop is CASSYQLAGQETQYF. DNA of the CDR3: TGTGCCAGCAGTTACCAACTAGCGGGCCAAGAGACCCAGTACTTC.

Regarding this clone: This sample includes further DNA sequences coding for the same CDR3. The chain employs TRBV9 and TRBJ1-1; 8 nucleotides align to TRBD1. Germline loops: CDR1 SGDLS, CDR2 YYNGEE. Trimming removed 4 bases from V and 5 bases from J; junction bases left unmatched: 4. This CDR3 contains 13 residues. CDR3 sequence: CASSPTGGTEAFF. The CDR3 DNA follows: TGTGCCAGCAGCCCAACAGGGGGGACTGAAGCTTTCTTT.

The CDR3 nucleotides read TGTGCCAGCAGTACCTACCTAGGGGGGCTTTATGGCTACACCTTC. This encodes CASSTYLGGLYGYTF. The chain has TRBV27 and TRBJ1-2; a possible D gene is TRBD1 (6 bases). Germline V gene data show CDR1 as MNHEY and CDR2 as SMNVEV (reference sequence). The V and J ends lost 5 bases and 5 bases respectively, with 18 bases between them. CDR3 length: 15 amino acids.

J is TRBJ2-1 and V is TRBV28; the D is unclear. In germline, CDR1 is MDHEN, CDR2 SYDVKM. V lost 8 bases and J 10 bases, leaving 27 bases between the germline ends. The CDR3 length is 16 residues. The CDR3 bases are TGTGCCAGCGGTGTATTGAGCCGGGTATTTCTCCGCGAGCAGTTCTTC. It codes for CASGVLSRVFLREQFF.

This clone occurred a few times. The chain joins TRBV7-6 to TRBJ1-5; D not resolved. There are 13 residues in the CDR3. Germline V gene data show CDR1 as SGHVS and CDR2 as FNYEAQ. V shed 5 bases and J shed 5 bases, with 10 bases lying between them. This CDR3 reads CASSLREDQPQHF. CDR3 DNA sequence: TGTGCCAGCAGCCTACGGGAGGATCAGCCCCAGCATTTT.

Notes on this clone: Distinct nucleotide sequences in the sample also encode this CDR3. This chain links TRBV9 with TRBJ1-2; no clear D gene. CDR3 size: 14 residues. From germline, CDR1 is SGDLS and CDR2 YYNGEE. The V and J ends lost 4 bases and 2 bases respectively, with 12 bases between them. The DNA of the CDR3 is TGTGCCAGCAGCCCCCGTCCCGGGAACTATGGCTACACCTTC. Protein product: CASSPRPGNYGYTF.

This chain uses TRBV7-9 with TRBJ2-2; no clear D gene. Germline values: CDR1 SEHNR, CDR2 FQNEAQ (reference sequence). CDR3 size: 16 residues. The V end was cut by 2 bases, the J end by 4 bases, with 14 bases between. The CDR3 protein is CASSLISPVGTGELFF. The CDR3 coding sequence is TGTGCCAGCAGCTTAATTAGTCCTGTCGGCACCGGGGAGCTGTTTTTT.

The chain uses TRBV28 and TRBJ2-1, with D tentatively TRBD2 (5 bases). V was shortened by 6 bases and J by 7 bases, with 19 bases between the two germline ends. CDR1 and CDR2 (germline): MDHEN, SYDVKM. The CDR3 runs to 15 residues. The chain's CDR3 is CASSPAVLRANEQFF. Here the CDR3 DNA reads TGTGCCAGCAGCCCCGCTGTCCTGAGGGCGAATGAGCAGTTCTTC.

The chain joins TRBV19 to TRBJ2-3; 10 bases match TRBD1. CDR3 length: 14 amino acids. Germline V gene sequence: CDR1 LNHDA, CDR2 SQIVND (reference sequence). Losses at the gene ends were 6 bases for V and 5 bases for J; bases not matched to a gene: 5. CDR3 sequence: CASSDRGRGDTQYF. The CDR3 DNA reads TGTGCCAGTAGCGACAGGGGGCGAGGAGATACGCAGTATTTT.

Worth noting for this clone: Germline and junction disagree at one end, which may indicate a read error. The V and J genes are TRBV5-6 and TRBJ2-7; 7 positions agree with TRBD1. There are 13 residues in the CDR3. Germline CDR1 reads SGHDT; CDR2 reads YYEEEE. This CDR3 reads CACSRGGGYEQYF. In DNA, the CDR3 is TGTGCCTGCAGTCGAGGGGGCGGCTACGAGCAGTACTTC.

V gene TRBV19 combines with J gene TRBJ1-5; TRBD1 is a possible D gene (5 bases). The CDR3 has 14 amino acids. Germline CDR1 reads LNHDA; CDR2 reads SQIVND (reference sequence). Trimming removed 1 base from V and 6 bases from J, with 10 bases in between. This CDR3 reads CASSIGQSLQPQHF. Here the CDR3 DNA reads TGTGCCAGTAGTATAGGACAGTCCCTTCAGCCCCAGCATTTT. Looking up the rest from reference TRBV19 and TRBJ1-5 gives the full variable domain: DGGITQSPKYLFRKEGQNVTLSCEQNLNHDAMYWYRQDPGQGLRLIYYSQIVNDFQKGDIAEGYSVSREKKESFPLTVTSAQKNPTAFYLCASSIGQSLQPQHFGDGTRLSIL.

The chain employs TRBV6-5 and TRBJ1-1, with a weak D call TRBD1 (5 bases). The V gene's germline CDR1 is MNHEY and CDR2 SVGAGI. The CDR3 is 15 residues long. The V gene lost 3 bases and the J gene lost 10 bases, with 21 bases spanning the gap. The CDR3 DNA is TGTGCCAGCAGTTATAACATGGGGGTTAAACGGATAGCTTTCTTT. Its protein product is CASSYNMGVKRIAFF.